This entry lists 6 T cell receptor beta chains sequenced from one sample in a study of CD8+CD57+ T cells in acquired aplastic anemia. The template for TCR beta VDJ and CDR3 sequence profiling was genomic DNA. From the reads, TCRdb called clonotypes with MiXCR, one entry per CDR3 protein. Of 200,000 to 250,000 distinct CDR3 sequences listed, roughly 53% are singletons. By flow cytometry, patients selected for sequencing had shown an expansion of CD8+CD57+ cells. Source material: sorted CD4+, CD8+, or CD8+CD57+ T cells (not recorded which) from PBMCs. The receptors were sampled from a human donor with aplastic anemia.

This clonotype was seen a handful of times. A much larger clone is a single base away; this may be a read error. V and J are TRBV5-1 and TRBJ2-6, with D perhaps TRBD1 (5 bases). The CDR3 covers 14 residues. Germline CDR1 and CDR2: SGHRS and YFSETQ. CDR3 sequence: CASSLVAGASVLTF. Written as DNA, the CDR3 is TGCGCCAGCAGCTTGGTGGCTGGGGCCAGCGTCCTGACTTTC.

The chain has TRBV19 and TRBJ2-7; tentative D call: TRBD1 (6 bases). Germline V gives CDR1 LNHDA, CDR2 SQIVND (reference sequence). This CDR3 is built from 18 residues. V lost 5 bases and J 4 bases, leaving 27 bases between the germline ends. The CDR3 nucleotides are TGTGCCAGTAGTGTCCAACTAGGGTCCGGGACACCCGTATACGAGCAGTACTTC. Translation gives CASSVQLGSGTPVYEQYF.

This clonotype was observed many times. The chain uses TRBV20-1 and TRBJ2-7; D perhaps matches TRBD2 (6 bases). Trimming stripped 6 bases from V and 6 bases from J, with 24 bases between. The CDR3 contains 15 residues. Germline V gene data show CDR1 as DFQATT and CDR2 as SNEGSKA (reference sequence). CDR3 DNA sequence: TGCAGTGCCAACAAAGGGGCGGGGACCCTGGGCGAGCAGTACTTC. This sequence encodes CSANKGAGTLGEQYF.

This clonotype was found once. DNA for the CDR3: TGTGCCATCAGTGAGTCCGCAGGAGGAGGCTACACCTTC. It encodes CAISESAGGGYTF. V is TRBV10-3 and J is TRBJ1-2; D gene ambiguous. Germline values: CDR1 ENHRY, CDR2 SYGVKD. Deletions cut 0 bases from V and 8 bases from J, with 10 bases between. The CDR3 spans 13 residues.

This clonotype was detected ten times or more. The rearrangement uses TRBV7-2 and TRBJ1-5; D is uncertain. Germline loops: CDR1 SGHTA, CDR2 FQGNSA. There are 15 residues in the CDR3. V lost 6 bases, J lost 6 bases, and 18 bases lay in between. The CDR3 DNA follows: TGTGCCAGCAGTCAGCGGGCGGGCCCGGGTCAGCCCCAGCATTTT. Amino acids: CASSQRAGPGQPQHF. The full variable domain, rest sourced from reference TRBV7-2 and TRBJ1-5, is GAGVSQSPSNKVTEKGKDVELRCDPISGHTALYWYRQSLGQGLEFLIYFQGNSAPDKSGLPSDRFSAERTGGSVSTLTIQRTQQEDSAVYLCASSQRAGPGQPQHFGDGTRLSIL.

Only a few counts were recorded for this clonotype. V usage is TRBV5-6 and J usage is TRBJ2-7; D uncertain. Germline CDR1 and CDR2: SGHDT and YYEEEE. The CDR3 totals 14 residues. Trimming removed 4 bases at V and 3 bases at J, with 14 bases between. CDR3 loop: CASSLPALHYEQYF. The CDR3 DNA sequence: TGTGCCAGCAGCCTCCCGGCCCTTCACTACGAGCAGTACTTC.